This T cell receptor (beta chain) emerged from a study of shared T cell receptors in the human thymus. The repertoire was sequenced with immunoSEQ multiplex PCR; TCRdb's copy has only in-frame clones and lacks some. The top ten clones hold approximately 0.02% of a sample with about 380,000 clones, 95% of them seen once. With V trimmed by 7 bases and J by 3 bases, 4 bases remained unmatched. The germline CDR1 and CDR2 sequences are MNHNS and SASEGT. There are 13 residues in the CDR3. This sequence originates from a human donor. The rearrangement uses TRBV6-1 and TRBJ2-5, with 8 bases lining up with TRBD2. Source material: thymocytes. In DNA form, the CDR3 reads TGTGCCAGCATTTCAGCGGGAGAAGAGACCCAGTACTTC. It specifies CASISAGEETQYF.